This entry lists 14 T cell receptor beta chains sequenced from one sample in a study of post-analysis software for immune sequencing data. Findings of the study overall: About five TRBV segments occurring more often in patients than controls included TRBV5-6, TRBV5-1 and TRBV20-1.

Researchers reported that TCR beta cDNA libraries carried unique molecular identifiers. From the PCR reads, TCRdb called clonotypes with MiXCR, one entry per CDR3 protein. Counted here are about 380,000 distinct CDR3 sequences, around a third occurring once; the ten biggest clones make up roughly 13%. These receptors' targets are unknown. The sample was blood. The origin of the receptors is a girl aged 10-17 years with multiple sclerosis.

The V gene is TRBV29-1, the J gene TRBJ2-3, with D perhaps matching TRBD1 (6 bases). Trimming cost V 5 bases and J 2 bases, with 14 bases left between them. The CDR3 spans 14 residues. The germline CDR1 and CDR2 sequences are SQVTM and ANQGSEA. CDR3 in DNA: TGCAGCGTTTACAGGACAGCCCTCACAGATACGCAGTATTTT. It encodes CSVYRTALTDTQYF.

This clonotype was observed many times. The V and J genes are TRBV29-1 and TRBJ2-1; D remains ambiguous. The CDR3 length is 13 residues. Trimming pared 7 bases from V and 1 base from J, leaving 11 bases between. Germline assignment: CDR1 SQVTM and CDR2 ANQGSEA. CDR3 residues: CSARTSSYNEQFF. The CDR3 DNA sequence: TGCAGCGCTCGAACGTCTTCCTACAATGAGCAGTTCTTC.

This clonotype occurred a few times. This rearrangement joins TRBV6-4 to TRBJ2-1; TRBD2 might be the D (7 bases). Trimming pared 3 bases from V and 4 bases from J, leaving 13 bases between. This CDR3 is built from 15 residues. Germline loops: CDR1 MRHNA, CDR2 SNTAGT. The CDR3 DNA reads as TGTGCCAGCAGTGAAAGGGGGGGGCTTTACAATGAGCAGTTCTTC. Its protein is CASSERGGLYNEQFF.

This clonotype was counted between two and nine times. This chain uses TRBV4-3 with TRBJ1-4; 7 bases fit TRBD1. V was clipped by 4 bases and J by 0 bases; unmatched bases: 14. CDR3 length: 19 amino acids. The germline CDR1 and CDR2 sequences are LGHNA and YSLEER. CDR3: CASSRGGGTDFTTNEKLFF. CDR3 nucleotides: TGCGCCAGCAGCCGGGGCGGAGGGACAGATTTTACAACTAATGAAAAACTGTTTTTT.

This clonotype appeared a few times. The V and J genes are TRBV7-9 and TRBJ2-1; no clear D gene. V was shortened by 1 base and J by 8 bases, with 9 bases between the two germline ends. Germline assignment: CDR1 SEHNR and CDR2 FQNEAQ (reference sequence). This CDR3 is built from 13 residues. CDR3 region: CASSLEGHDEQFF. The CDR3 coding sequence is TGTGCCAGCAGCTTAGAGGGCCACGATGAGCAGTTCTTC.

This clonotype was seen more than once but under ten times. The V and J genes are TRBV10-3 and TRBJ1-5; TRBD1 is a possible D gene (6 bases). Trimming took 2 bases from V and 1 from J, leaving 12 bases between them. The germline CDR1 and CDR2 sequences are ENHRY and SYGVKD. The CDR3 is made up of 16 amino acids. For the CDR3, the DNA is TGTGCCATCAGTGAGGGGTGGGGGGCGAGCAATCAGCCCCAGCATTTT. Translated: CAISEGWGASNQPQHF.

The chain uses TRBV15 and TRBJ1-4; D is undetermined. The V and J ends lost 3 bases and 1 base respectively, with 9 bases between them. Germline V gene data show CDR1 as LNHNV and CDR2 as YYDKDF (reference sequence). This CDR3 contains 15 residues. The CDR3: CATSSGVRTNEKLFF. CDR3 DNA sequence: TGTGCCACCAGCAGTGGAGTCAGAACTAATGAAAAACTGTTTTTT.

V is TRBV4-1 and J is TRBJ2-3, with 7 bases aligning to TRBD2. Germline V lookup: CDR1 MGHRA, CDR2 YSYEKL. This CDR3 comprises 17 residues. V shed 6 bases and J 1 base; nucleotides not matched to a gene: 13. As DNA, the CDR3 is TGCGCCAGCAGTCACCTACCTACGGGGGGAGGCACAGATACGCAGTATTTT. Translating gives CASSHLPTGGGTDTQYF.

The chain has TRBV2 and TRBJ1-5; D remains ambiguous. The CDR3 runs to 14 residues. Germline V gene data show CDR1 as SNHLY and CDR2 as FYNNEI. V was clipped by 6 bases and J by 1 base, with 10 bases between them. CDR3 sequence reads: CASRLGISNQPQHF. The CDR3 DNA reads TGTGCCAGCAGGTTGGGGATAAGCAATCAGCCCCAGCATTTT.

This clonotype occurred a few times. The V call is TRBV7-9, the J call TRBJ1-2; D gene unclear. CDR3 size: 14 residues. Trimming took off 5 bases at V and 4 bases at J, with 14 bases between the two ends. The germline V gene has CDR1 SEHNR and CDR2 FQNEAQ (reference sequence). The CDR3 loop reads CASSLDIRLYGYTF. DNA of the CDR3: TGTGCCAGCAGCCTAGATATACGGCTCTATGGCTACACCTTC.

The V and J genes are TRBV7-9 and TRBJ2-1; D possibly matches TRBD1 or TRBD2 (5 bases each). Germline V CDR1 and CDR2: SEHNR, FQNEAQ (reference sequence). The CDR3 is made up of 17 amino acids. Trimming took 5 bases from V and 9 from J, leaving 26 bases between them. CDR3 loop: CASSDRGWGNRDVEQFF. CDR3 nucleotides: TGTGCCAGCAGCGACCGTGGGTGGGGGAACCGGGATGTTGAGCAGTTCTTC.

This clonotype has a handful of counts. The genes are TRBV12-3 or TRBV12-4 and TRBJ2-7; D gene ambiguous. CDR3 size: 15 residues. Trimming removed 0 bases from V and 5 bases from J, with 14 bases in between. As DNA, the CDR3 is TGTGCCAGCAGTTTAGCCGGGTCCCCGACCCACGAGCAGTACTTC. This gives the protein CASSLAGSPTHEQYF.

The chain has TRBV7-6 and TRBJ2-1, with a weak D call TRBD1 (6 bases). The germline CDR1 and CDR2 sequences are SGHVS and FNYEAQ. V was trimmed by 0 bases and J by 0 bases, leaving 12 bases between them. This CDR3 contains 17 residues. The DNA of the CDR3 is TGTGCCAGCAGCTTAGCGCAGGGGATAAGCTCCTACAATGAGCAGTTCTTC. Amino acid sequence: CASSLAQGISSYNEQFF. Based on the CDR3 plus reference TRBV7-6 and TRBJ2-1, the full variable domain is GAGVSQSPRYKVTKRGQDVALRCDPISGHVSLYWYRQALGQGPEFLTYFNYEAQQDKSGLPNDRFSAERPEGSISTLTIQRTEQRDSAMYRCASSLAQGISSYNEQFFGPGTRLTVL.

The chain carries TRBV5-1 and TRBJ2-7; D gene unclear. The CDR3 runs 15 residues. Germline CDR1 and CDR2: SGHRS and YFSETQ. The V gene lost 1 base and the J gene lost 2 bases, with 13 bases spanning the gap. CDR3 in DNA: TGCGCCAGCAGCTTGAACCCTAGTAACCCCTACGAGCAGTACTTC. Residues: CASSLNPSNPYEQYF.